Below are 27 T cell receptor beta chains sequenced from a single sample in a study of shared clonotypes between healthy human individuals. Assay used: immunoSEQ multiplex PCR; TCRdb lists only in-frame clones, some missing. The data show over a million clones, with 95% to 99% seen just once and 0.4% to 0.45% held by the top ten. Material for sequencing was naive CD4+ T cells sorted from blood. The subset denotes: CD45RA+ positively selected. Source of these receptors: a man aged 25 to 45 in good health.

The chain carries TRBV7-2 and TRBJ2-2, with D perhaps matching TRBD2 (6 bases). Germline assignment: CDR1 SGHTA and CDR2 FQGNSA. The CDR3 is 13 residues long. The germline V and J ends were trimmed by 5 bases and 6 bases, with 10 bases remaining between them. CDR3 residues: CASSPAGSGELFF. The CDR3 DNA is TGTGCCAGCAGCCCCGCGGGGTCCGGGGAGCTGTTTTTT. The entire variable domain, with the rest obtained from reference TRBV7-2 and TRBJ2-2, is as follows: GAGVSQSPSNKVTEKGKDVELRCDPISGHTALYWYRQSLGQGLEFLIYFQGNSAPDKSGLPSDRFSAERTGGSVSTLTIQRTQQEDSAVYLCASSPAGSGELFFGEGSRLTVL.

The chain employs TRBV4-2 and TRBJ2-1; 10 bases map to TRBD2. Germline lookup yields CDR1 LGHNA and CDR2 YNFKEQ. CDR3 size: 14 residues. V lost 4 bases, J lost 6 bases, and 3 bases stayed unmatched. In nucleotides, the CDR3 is TGTGCCAGCAGCCCTAGCGGGAGCTCCAATGAGCAGTTCTTC. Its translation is CASSPSGSSNEQFF.

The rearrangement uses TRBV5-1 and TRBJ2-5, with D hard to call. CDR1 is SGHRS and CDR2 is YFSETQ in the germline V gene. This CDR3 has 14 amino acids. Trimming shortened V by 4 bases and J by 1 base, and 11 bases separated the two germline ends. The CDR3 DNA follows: TGCGCCAGCAGCCAACAAGCGTTCCAAGAGACCCAGTACTTC. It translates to CASSQQAFQETQYF.

The CDR3 bases are TGTGCCAGCAGCGCGAATCTGCCGGGACGGCTTACATATGGCTACACCTTC. As protein: CASSANLPGRLTYGYTF. The chain recombines TRBV9 with TRBJ1-2, with D possibly TRBD1 on 5 matching bases. The germline V gene encodes CDR1 SGDLS and CDR2 YYNGEE. This CDR3 spans 17 amino acids. Trimming left V 3 bases short and J 5 bases short, with 23 bases between.

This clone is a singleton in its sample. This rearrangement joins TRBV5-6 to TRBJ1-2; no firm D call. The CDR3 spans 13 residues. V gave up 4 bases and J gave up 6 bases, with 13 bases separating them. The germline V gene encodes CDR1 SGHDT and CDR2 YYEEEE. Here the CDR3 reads CASSPHPQDGYTF. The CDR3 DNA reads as TGTGCCAGCAGCCCACACCCGCAAGATGGCTACACCTTC.

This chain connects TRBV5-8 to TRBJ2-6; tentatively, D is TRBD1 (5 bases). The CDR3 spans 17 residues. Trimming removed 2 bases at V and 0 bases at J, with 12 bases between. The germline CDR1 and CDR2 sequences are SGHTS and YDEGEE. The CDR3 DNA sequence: TGTGCCAGCAGCTTAGGGGTCTTCTCCTCTGGGGCCAACGTCCTGACTTTC. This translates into CASSLGVFSSGANVLTF.

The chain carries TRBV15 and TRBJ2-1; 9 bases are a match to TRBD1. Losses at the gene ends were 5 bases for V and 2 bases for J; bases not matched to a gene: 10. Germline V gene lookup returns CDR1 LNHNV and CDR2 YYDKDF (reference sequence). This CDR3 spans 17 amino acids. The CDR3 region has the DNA TGTGCCACCAGCTCCTATACCGGGACAGGGCCCTACAATGAGCAGTTCTTC. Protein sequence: CATSSYTGTGPYNEQFF. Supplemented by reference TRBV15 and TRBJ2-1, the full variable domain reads DAMVIQNPRYQVTQFGKPVTLSCSQTLNHNVMYWYQQKSSQAPKLLFHYYDKDFNNEADTPDNFQSRRPNTSFCFLDIRSPGLGDTAMYLCATSSYTGTGPYNEQFFGPGTRLTVL.

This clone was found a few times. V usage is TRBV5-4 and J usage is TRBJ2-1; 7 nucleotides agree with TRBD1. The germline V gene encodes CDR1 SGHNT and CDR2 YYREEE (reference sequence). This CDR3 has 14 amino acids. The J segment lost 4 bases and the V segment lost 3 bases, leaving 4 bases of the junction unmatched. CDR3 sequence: CASSSGTVYNEQFF. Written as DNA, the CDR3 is TGTGCCAGCAGCTCCGGGACAGTTTACAATGAGCAGTTCTTC.

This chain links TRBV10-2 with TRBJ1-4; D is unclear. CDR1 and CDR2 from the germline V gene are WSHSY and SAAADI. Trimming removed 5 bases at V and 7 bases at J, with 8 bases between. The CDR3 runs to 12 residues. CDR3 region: CASSSLAEKLFF. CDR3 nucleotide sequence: TGCGCCAGCAGTAGCCTCGCTGAAAAACTGTTTTTT.

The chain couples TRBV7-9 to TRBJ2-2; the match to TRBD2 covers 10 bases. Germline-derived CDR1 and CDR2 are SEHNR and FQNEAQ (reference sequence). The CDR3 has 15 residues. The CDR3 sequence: CAANMVAGGPGELFF. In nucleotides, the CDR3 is TGTGCAGCTAACATGGTAGCGGGAGGCCCCGGGGAGCTGTTTTTT.

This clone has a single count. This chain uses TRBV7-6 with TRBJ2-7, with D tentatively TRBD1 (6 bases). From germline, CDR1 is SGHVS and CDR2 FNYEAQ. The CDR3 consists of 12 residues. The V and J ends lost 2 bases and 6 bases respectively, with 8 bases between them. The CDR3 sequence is CASSLIGGEQYF. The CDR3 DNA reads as TGTGCCAGCAGCTTAATAGGGGGCGAGCAGTACTTC.

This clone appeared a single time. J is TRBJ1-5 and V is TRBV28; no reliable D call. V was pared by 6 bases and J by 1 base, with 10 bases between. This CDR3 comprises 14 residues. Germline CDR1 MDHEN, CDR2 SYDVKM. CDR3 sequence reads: CASRTFRSNQPQHF. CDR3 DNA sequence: TGTGCCAGCAGGACTTTCAGGAGCAATCAGCCCCAGCATTTT.

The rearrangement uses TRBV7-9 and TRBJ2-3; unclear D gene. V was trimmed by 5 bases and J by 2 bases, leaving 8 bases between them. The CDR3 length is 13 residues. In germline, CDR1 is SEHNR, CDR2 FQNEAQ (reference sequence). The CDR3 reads CASSHSVTDTQYF. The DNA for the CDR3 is TGTGCCAGCAGCCATAGTGTCACAGATACGCAGTATTTT. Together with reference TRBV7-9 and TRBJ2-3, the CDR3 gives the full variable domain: DTGVSQNPRHKITKRGQNVTFRCDPISEHNRLYWYRQTLGQGPEFLTYFQNEAQLEKSRLLSDRFSAERPKGSFSTLEIQRTEQGDSAMYLCASSHSVTDTQYFGPGTRLTVL.

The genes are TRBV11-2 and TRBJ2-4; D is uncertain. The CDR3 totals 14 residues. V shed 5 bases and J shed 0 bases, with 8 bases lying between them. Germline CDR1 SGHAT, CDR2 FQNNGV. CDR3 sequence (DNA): TGTGCCAGCAGCCTTCGGTTAGCCAAAAACATTCAGTACTTC. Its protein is CASSLRLAKNIQYF.

In DNA, the CDR3 is TGTGCCAGCAGCTTCCCCTGGGCTAGCGGCTACAATGAGCAGTTCTTC. It is translated as CASSFPWASGYNEQFF. The V and J genes are TRBV7-9 and TRBJ2-1; TRBD2 matches at 7 bases. Germline loops: CDR1 SEHNR, CDR2 FQNEAQ (reference sequence). CDR3 length: 16 residues. The J segment lost 3 bases and the V segment lost 3 bases, leaving 8 bases of the junction unmatched.

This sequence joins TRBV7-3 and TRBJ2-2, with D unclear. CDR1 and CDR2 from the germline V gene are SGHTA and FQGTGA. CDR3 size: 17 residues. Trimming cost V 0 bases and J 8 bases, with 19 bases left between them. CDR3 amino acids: CASSLTAGPPRVGELFF. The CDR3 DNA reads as TGTGCCAGCAGCTTAACGGCAGGACCGCCTCGCGTAGGGGAGCTGTTTTTT.

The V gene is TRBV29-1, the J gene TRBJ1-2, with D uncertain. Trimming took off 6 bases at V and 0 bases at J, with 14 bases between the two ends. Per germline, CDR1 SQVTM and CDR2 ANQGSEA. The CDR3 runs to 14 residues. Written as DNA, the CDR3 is TGCAGCGTGACGGCGGGCTCGCCTAACTATGGCTACACCTTC. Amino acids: CSVTAGSPNYGYTF.

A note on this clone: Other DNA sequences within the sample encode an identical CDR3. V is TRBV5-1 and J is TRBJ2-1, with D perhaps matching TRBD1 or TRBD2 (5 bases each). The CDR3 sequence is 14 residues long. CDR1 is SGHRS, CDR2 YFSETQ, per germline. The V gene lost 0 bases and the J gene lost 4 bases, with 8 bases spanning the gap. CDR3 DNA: TGCGCCAGCAGCTTGGGGGGGTTATACAATGAGCAGTTCTTC. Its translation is CASSLGGLYNEQFF.

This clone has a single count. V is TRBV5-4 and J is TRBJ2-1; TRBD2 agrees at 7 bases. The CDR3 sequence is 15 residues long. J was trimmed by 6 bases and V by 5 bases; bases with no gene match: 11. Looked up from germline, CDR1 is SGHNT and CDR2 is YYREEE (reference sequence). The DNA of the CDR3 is TGTGCCAGCAGTACCCGACTAGCTATAGGCAATGAGCAGTTCTTC. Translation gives CASSTRLAIGNEQFF. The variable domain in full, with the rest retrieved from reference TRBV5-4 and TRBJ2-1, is ETGVTQSPTHLIKTRGQQVTLRCSSQSGHNTVSWYQQALGQGPQFIFQYYREEENGRGNFPPRFSGLQFPNYSSELNVNALELDDSALYLCASSTRLAIGNEQFFGPGTRLTVL.

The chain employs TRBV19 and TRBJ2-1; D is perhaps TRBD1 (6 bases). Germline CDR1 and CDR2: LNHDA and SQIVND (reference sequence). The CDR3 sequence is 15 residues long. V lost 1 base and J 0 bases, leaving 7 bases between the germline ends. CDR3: CASSIGGGSYNEQFF. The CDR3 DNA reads TGTGCCAGTAGTATAGGAGGGGGCTCCTACAATGAGCAGTTCTTC.

In DNA, the CDR3 is TGTGCCAGCTCACCCCGGGACTACTCCTACAATGAGCAGTTCTTC. The encoded protein is CASSPRDYSYNEQFF. The chain employs TRBV18 and TRBJ2-1; 7 bases fit TRBD2. From germline, CDR1 is KGHSH and CDR2 LQKENI. V trimming: 3 bases; J trimming: 0 bases; junction bases outside the gene matches: 2. The CDR3 runs 15 residues. The variable domain in full, with the rest retrieved from reference TRBV18 and TRBJ2-1, is NAGVMQNPRHLVRRRGQEARLRCSPMKGHSHVYWYRQLPEEGLKFMVYLQKENIIDESGMPKERFSAEFPKEGPSILRIQQVVRGDSAAYFCASSPRDYSYNEQFFGPGTRLTVL.

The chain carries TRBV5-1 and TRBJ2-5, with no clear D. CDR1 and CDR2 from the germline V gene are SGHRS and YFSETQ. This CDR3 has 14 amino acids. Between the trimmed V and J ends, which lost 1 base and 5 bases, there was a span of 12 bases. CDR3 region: CASSLNRNGETQYF. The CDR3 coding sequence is TGCGCCAGCAGCTTGAACCGGAACGGGGAGACCCAGTACTTC.

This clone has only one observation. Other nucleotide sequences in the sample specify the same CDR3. CDR3: CASSRGPDTQYF. In DNA form, the CDR3 reads TGTGCCAGCAGTAGGGGGCCAGATACGCAGTATTTT. This chain connects TRBV2 to TRBJ2-3; TRBD1 matches at 7 bases. V lost 5 bases to trimming and J lost 4 bases; unmatched junction nucleotides: 0. There are 12 residues in the CDR3. Germline lookup yields CDR1 SNHLY and CDR2 FYNNEI. Together with reference TRBV2 and TRBJ2-3, the CDR3 gives the full variable domain: EPEVTQTPSHQVTQMGQEVILRCVPISNHLYFYWYRQILGQKVEFLVSFYNNEISEKSEIFDDQFSVERPDGSNFTLKIRSTKLEDSAMYFCASSRGPDTQYFGPGTRLTVL.

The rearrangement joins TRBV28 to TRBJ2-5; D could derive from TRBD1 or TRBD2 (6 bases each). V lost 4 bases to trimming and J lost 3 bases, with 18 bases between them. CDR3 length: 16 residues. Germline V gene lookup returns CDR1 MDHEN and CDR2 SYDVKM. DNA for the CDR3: TGTGCCAGCAGTTACGCAGGGGTGGTAGCGGAAGAGACCCAGTACTTC. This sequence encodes CASSYAGVVAEETQYF.

The CDR3 sequence is CASSWAPLALRNEQYF. The DNA for the CDR3 is TGTGCCAGCAGTTGGGCTCCCCTAGCACTACGGAACGAGCAGTACTTC. The V call is TRBV6-6, the J call TRBJ2-7; possible D gene TRBD2, 5 bases. The CDR3 loop spans 16 amino acids. V lost 4 bases and J lost 5, with 21 bases in between. Germline V gives CDR1 MNHNY, CDR2 SVGAGI (reference sequence).

Here the CDR3 DNA reads TGTGCCAGCAGCCGTGACAGGGACACTGAAGCTTTCTTT. Its translation is CASSRDRDTEAFF. The rearrangement links TRBV11-3 to TRBJ1-1, with 7 bases fitting TRBD1. The V segment lost 5 bases and the J segment 3 bases; nucleotides outside the gene matches: 3. Germline V lookup: CDR1 SGHNT, CDR2 YENEEA. The CDR3 is 13 amino acids.

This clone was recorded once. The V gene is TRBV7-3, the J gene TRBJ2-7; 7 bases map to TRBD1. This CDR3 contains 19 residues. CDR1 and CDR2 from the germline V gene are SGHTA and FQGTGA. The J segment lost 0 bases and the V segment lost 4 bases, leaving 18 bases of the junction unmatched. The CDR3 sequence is CASSSWLWLDRVSSYEQYF. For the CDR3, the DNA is TGTGCCAGCAGCTCTTGGCTCTGGCTTGACAGGGTAAGCTCCTACGAGCAGTACTTC.